This passage covers 25 T cell receptor beta chains from one sample sequenced in a study of cytomegalovirus exposure and HLA in healthy donors. Assay used: immunoSEQ multiplex PCR; TCRdb lists only in-frame clones, some missing. The data contain a few hundred thousand clones, over 80% of them singletons. Sequenced sample: PBMCs. All receptors derive from a woman under 40 in good health and CMV-seropositive.

This sequence joins TRBV29-1 and TRBJ2-5, with no clear D. CDR3 size: 11 residues. V lost 6 bases and J lost 2, with 7 bases in between. Germline-derived CDR1 and CDR2 are SQVTM and ANQGSEA. For the CDR3, the DNA is TGCAGCGTAAAGGTTCAAGAGACCCAGTACTTC. Translating it yields CSVKVQETQYF.

This chain links TRBV18 with TRBJ1-1, with 9 nucleotides matching TRBD1. CDR3 size: 11 residues. Looked up from germline, CDR1 is KGHSH and CDR2 is LQKENI. CDR3 sequence reads: CATGGNTEAFF. CDR3 bases: TGTGCGACAGGGGGGAATACTGAAGCTTTCTTT.

This rearrangement joins TRBV4-2 to TRBJ1-3; 9 nucleotides match TRBD1. The CDR3 loop spans 15 amino acids. Germline V gene data show CDR1 as LGHNA and CDR2 as YNFKEQ. V lost 5 bases to trimming and J lost 1 base; unmatched junction nucleotides: 3. The CDR3 sequence: CASSRTGESGNTIYF. The CDR3 nucleotides read TGTGCCAGCAGCAGGACAGGGGAATCTGGAAACACCATATATTTT.

The V and J genes are TRBV4-1 and TRBJ2-7; TRBD1 aligns across 7 bases. V shed 4 bases, J shed 4 bases, and the junction held 7 bases outside the gene matches. The CDR3 sequence is 14 residues long. Germline CDR1 MGHRA, CDR2 YSYEKL. The CDR3 DNA follows: TGCGCCAGCAGCCTATCCGGGACAGAATACGAGCAGTACTTC. It encodes CASSLSGTEYEQYF.

The gene calls are TRBV7-8 and TRBJ2-7; D possibly corresponds to TRBD1 (5 bases). The length of the CDR3 is 15 residues. From germline, CDR1 is SGHVS and CDR2 FQNEAQ. Trimming pared 11 bases from V and 3 bases from J, leaving 23 bases between. The CDR3 sequence is CASASTALRFYEQYF. In DNA form, the CDR3 reads TGTGCCTCAGCTTCGACAGCTCTTAGATTCTACGAGCAGTACTTC. The full variable domain, completed using reference TRBV7-8 and TRBJ2-7, is GAGVSQSPRYKVAKRGQDVALRCDPISGHVSLFWYQQALGQGPEFLTYFQNEAQLDKSGLPSDRFFAERPEGSVSTLKIQRTQQEDSAVYLCASASTALRFYEQYFGPGTRLTVT.

This chain joins TRBV7-6 and TRBJ1-2; no reliable D call. The germline V gene has CDR1 SGHVS and CDR2 FNYEAQ. V was cut by 3 bases and J by 3 bases, with 11 bases left in between. The CDR3 consists of 14 residues. CDR3 amino acids: CASSLGSGDYGYTF. CDR3 nucleotide sequence: TGTGCCAGCAGCTTGGGTTCCGGCGACTATGGCTACACCTTC.

The J gene is TRBJ2-1, the V gene TRBV5-4; 7 bases fit TRBD1. This CDR3 spans 13 amino acids. The junction had 5 bases not matched to a gene; V was cut back by 3 bases and J by 8 bases. Germline V CDR1 and CDR2: SGHNT, YYREEE (reference sequence). The CDR3 DNA follows: TGTGCCAGCAGCTGGCTCCAGGGGGATGAGCAGTTCTTC. Its protein product is CASSWLQGDEQFF.

Note on this clone: Distinct nucleotide sequences in the sample also encode this CDR3. CDR3 residues: CASSLQGEGTEAFF. The DNA for the CDR3 is TGCGCCAGCAGCTTACAGGGGGAAGGCACTGAAGCTTTCTTT. This sequence joins TRBV5-1 and TRBJ1-1, with 8 bases aligning to TRBD1. The CDR3 covers 14 residues. The germline V gene encodes CDR1 SGHRS and CDR2 YFSETQ. V lost 2 bases and J lost 4; bases outside the gene matches: 4.

The chain links TRBV30 to TRBJ2-3; TRBD1 or TRBD2 may be the D gene (5 bases each). V dropped 0 bases and J dropped 0 bases, with 16 bases sitting between them. This CDR3 has 17 residues. The germline V gene has CDR1 GTSNPN and CDR2 SVGIG (reference sequence). The CDR3 protein is CAWSVGEGLPSTDTQYF. The DNA for the CDR3 is TGTGCCTGGAGTGTAGGAGAGGGGCTGCCTAGCACAGATACGCAGTATTTT.

The V and J genes are TRBV5-1 and TRBJ2-7; unclear D gene. CDR3 length: 12 residues. Germline values: CDR1 SGHRS, CDR2 YFSETQ. V lost 4 bases to trimming and J lost 2 bases, with 7 bases between them. The CDR3 sequence is CASSGYTYEQYF. CDR3 sequence (DNA): TGCGCCAGCAGCGGATACACCTACGAGCAGTACTTC.

CDR3 in amino acids: CASSPLPGTGHQPQHF. The CDR3 DNA is TGTGCCAGCTCACCACTTCCCGGGACAGGGCATCAGCCCCAGCATTTT. J is TRBJ1-5 and V is TRBV18; 9 bases line up with TRBD1. With V trimmed by 1 base and J by 5 bases, 6 bases remained unmatched. The CDR3 is 16 residues long. The germline V gene has CDR1 KGHSH and CDR2 LQKENI.

V gene TRBV9 combines with J gene TRBJ2-1; TRBD2 matches 8 bases. Germline values: CDR1 SGDLS, CDR2 YYNGEE. The length of the CDR3 is 17 residues. Trimming at V came to 2 bases and at J to 2 bases, leaving 9 bases not matched to a gene. CDR3 bases: TGTGCCAGCAGCGTCGATCTCCGGGAGGGTACCTACAATGAGCAGTTCTTC. It encodes CASSVDLREGTYNEQFF. Together with reference TRBV9 and TRBJ2-1, the CDR3 gives the full variable domain: DSGVTQTPKHLITATGQRVTLRCSPRSGDLSVYWYQQSLDQGLQFLIQYYNGEERAKGNILERFSAQQFPDLHSELNLSSLELGDSALYFCASSVDLREGTYNEQFFGPGTRLTVL.

The J gene is TRBJ1-2, the V gene TRBV4-1; possible D gene TRBD1, 5 bases. From germline, CDR1 is MGHRA and CDR2 YSYEKL. The V and J ends lost 2 bases and 7 bases respectively, with 26 bases between them. The CDR3 runs 18 residues. CDR3 bases: TGCGCCAGCAGCCAACGGATCGCCGGGACGCACAAGGAGAGTGGCTACACCTTC. Translating it yields CASSQRIAGTHKESGYTF.

In this sample, this clone turned up a few times. The chain carries TRBV4-3 and TRBJ2-7, with a possible D match to TRBD2 (6 bases). Germline V gene sequence: CDR1 LGHNA, CDR2 YSLEER. The CDR3 totals 14 residues. Deletions cut 0 bases from V and 3 bases from J, with 9 bases between. The CDR3 region is CASSQDWGDYEQYF. DNA for the CDR3: TGCGCCAGCAGCCAAGATTGGGGGGACTACGAGCAGTACTTC.

V and J are TRBV7-9 and TRBJ1-4; D gene unclear. The CDR3 extends over 14 amino acids. Germline V gives CDR1 SEHNR, CDR2 FQNEAQ (reference sequence). The ends were cut back, 5 bases at V and 4 bases at J, with 11 bases in the middle. CDR3 protein: CASSHIRHNEKLFF. CDR3 sequence (DNA): TGTGCCAGCAGCCACATCAGGCATAATGAAAAACTGTTTTTT.

The chain employs TRBV11-2 and TRBJ2-1; 8 bases are shared with TRBD1. CDR1 and CDR2 from the germline V gene are SGHAT and FQNNGV. The junction had 6 bases not matched to a gene; V was cut back by 1 base and J by 7 bases. The CDR3 runs to 15 residues. Written as DNA, the CDR3 is TGTGCCAGCAGCTTAGGGACAGGGCGGTTGAATGAGCAGTTCTTC. Encoded protein: CASSLGTGRLNEQFF.

This sequence joins TRBV10-3 and TRBJ2-1; 10 bases agree with TRBD2. The ends lost 3 bases at V and 6 bases at J; junction bases unmatched: 2. Germline V CDR1 and CDR2: ENHRY, SYGVKD. The CDR3 sequence is 14 residues long. CDR3 sequence reads: CAISDPSGSNEQFF. CDR3 DNA: TGTGCCATCAGTGACCCTAGCGGGAGCAATGAGCAGTTCTTC.

This clone was counted between two and nine times. The chain recombines TRBV29-1 with TRBJ1-2; tentatively, D is TRBD1 (6 bases). V lost 1 base and J 2 bases, leaving 20 bases between the germline ends. This CDR3 has 17 residues. Looked up from germline, CDR1 is SQVTM and CDR2 is ANQGSEA. This chain's CDR3 is CSVEGGGRGWGNYGYTF. DNA of the CDR3: TGCAGCGTTGAAGGAGGGGGAAGGGGTTGGGGAAACTATGGCTACACCTTC.

The chain recombines TRBV9 with TRBJ1-1, with D tentatively TRBD1 (5 bases). The length of the CDR3 is 11 residues. Trimming removed 5 bases from V and 11 bases from J, with 13 bases in between. CDR1 and CDR2 (germline): SGDLS, YYNGEE. DNA of the CDR3: TGTGCCAGCAGTTCCCCGGGGGAGGCTTTCTTT. Its protein product is CASSSPGEAFF.

V usage is TRBV6-1 and J usage is TRBJ2-5; 7 bases align to TRBD1. V trimming: 7 bases; J trimming: 4 bases; junction bases outside the gene matches: 12. Per germline, CDR1 MNHNS and CDR2 SASEGT. There are 15 residues in the CDR3. CDR3 sequence reads: CASTRQGWLIETQYF. CDR3 coding DNA: TGTGCCAGCACCCGACAGGGTTGGTTGATAGAGACCCAGTACTTC.

This chain uses TRBV18 with TRBJ2-1; D unresolved. The V and J ends lost 0 bases and 7 bases respectively, with 7 bases between them. CDR1 and CDR2 (germline): KGHSH, LQKENI. CDR3 length: 13 amino acids. In DNA form, the CDR3 reads TGTGCCAGCTCACCACCGAATCTAAATGAGCAGTTCTTC. This translates into CASSPPNLNEQFF.

The J gene is TRBJ1-4, the V gene TRBV4-1, with D perhaps matching TRBD1 (5 bases). Between the trimmed V and J ends, which lost 4 bases and 5 bases, there was a span of 11 bases. The V gene's germline CDR1 is MGHRA and CDR2 YSYEKL. The CDR3 has 14 residues. CDR3 nucleotide sequence: TGCGCCAGCAGCCGAACGGACATAAATGAAAAACTGTTTTTT. This encodes CASSRTDINEKLFF.

The rearrangement links TRBV5-1 to TRBJ2-7, with D possibly matching TRBD2 (6 bases). Trimming pared 4 bases from V and 4 bases from J, leaving 18 bases between. The germline CDR1 and CDR2 sequences are SGHRS and YFSETQ. CDR3 size: 15 residues. Here the CDR3 reads CASSPGRGSIYEQYF. CDR3 nucleotide sequence: TGCGCCAGCAGCCCGGGGCGGGGCAGTATTTACGAGCAGTACTTC.

The chain carries TRBV4-3 and TRBJ2-7; D is perhaps TRBD2 (5 bases). The CDR3 has 13 residues. In germline, CDR1 is LGHNA, CDR2 YSLEER. Trimming removed 4 bases at V and 8 bases at J, with 15 bases between. The CDR3, as DNA: TGCGCCAGCAGCCCCGGATTGGACGGGAAGCAGTACTTC. It translates to CASSPGLDGKQYF.

V usage is TRBV11-3 and J usage is TRBJ2-1, with TRBD2 matching over 12 bases. Trimming cost V 5 bases and J 6 bases; bases outside gene matches: 8. This CDR3 spans 16 amino acids. Germline V gene lookup returns CDR1 SGHNT and CDR2 YENEEA. In DNA form, the CDR3 reads TGTGCCAGCAGCAGAGGCACTAGCGGGAGGAGCAATGAGCAGTTCTTC. Translation: CASSRGTSGRSNEQFF.